This entry features one T cell receptor beta chain sequence. Antigen: not known. This sample is part of a study of graft-versus-host responses after intestinal transplantation. Turning to the study itself: Recipients had multivisceral, liver-intestinal, or isolated intestinal transplants. Anti-thymocyte globulin induction preceded about three years of tacrolimus and steroid maintenance in all recipients. The study, taken as a whole, reports: There was an association between peak levels of circulating GvH clones and early post-transplant HvG declines. Among recipient marrow samples, GvH clones were found; some appeared first in ileum or blood.

Sequencing was performed with immunoSEQ multiplex PCR; in TCRdb, only in-frame clones are kept and a portion is missing. The sample has 96,000 or so clones, about 93% seen once; the top ten hold around 0.17%. The V gene end was trimmed by 6 bases and the J gene end by 7 bases; junction bases not matched to a gene: 8. There are 14 residues in the CDR3. Germline values: CDR1 MNHNY, CDR2 SVGAGI (reference sequence). This chain uses TRBV6-6 with TRBJ2-7; 11 bases align to TRBD1. Material: unstimulated CD4+ T cells sorted from spleen or lymph node cells, obtained before intestinal transplant. The source of this sequence is a human donor who received an intestinal transplant. CDR3: CASREGQGAWEQYF. CDR3 nucleotide sequence: TGTGCCAGCAGGGAAGGACAGGGGGCGTGGGAGCAGTACTTC.